Shown below are 32 T cell receptor beta chains from a single sample sequenced in a study of T cells after posttransplantation cyclophosphamide. Method: immunoSEQ multiplex PCR; TCRdb's copy keeps in-frame clones and lacks some. Sampling found 40,000 to 45,000 clones, none seen once. The sequenced material came from PBMCs. The receptors derive from a man between 40 and 49 years old in good health, CMV-negative, and a related stem cell transplant donor.

This clone has a count of ten or more. The identical CDR3 is also encoded by other nucleotide sequences in the sample. The V call is TRBV6-5, the J call TRBJ1-1; tentative D call: TRBD1 (5 bases). The CDR3 runs to 15 residues. Germline-derived CDR1 and CDR2 are MNHEY and SVGAGI. Trimming stripped 0 bases from V and 3 bases from J, with 11 bases between. CDR3 residues: CASSYSKGGDTEAFF. DNA for the CDR3: TGTGCCAGCAGTTACTCAAAGGGAGGGGACACTGAAGCTTTCTTT.

At least ten counts were recorded for this clone. V usage is TRBV5-1 and J usage is TRBJ2-7; D is possibly TRBD2 (6 bases). Germline assignment: CDR1 SGHRS and CDR2 YFSETQ. V was cut by 4 bases and J by 6 bases, with 17 bases left in between. This CDR3 has 14 residues. CDR3 in amino acids: CASSPQTGGFEQYF. The DNA for the CDR3 is TGCGCCAGCAGCCCTCAAACCGGAGGGTTCGAGCAGTACTTC.

This clone occurred many times. The chain combines TRBV5-8 with TRBJ1-5, with D tentatively TRBD1 (6 bases). Germline V gene lookup returns CDR1 SGHTS and CDR2 YDEGEE. The CDR3 length is 14 residues. V lost 4 bases, J lost 2 bases, and 10 bases lay in between. CDR3 DNA: TGTGCCAGCAGCCTGCGGACAGGCAATCAGCCCCAGCATTTT. Protein sequence: CASSLRTGNQPQHF.

This clone has only a few counts. The chain is built from TRBV5-1 and TRBJ1-1; D not certain. This CDR3 contains 13 residues. Germline CDR1 and CDR2: SGHRS and YFSETQ. V was cut by 0 bases and J by 11 bases, with 14 bases left in between. CDR3 nucleotide sequence: TGCGCCAGCAGCTTGGATGAGGGTCTACGGGCTTTCTTT. Its translation is CASSLDEGLRAFF.

This clone appeared many times. The rearrangement joins TRBV27 to TRBJ1-4; D call uncertain. The CDR3 length is 14 residues. In germline, CDR1 is MNHEY, CDR2 SMNVEV (reference sequence). The ends were cut back, 5 bases at V and 8 bases at J, with 15 bases in the middle. CDR3 in DNA: TGTGCCAGCAGTCCCCCGGGCCGAGGGGAAAAACTGTTTTTT. Encoded protein: CASSPPGRGEKLFF.

Ten or more counts support this clone. The genes are TRBV19 and TRBJ1-4; D is undetermined. V shed 2 bases and J shed 7 bases, with 5 bases lying between them. The CDR3 loop spans 12 amino acids. The germline V gene encodes CDR1 LNHDA and CDR2 SQIVND (reference sequence). CDR3 coding DNA: TGTGCCAGTAGTATACTAGGTGAAAAACTGTTTTTT. As protein: CASSILGEKLFF.

This clone was counted many times. The rearrangement links TRBV6-6 to TRBJ1-1, with 8 bases that match TRBD1. The CDR3 is made up of 15 amino acids. Germline loops: CDR1 MNHNY, CDR2 SVGAGI (reference sequence). V dropped 5 bases and J dropped 1; count of bases not matched to a gene: 6. The CDR3 DNA sequence: TGTGCCAGCAGTCGGCAGGGGGCGCAGAACACTGAAGCTTTCTTT. The encoded protein is CASSRQGAQNTEAFF.

The table lists this clone with many counts. The V gene is TRBV12-5, the J gene TRBJ2-2, with 8 bases fitting TRBD1. Unmatched junction bases numbered 7, after V lost 7 bases and J lost 6 bases. In germline, CDR1 is LGHNT, CDR2 FRNRAP. This CDR3 is built from 14 residues. CDR3 in DNA: TGTGCTAGTGATCAGGGGGCAGTAGCCGGGGAGCTGTTTTTT. It translates to CASDQGAVAGELFF. Drawing the rest from reference TRBV12-5 and TRBJ2-2, the complete variable domain is DARVTQTPRHKVTEMGQEVTMRCQPILGHNTVFWYRQTMMQGLELLAYFRNRAPLDDSGMPKDRFSAEMPDATLATLKIQPSEPRDSAVYFCASDQGAVAGELFFGEGSRLTVL.

This clone was seen repeatedly, ten times or more. The chain combines TRBV18 with TRBJ2-7; 10 bases line up with TRBD1. There are 15 residues in the CDR3. The V and J ends lost 6 bases and 3 bases, in that order; junction bases with no gene match: 8. Germline V lookup: CDR1 KGHSH, CDR2 LQKENI. The CDR3 nucleotides read TGTGCCAGCTCGAGTCGGACAGGGGGAGGCTACGAGCAGTACGTC. Encoded protein: CASSSRTGGGYEQYV.

This clone was observed many times. V is TRBV5-6 and J is TRBJ2-7; 10 bases match TRBD1. Germline V gene sequence: CDR1 SGHDT, CDR2 YYEEEE. After removal of 0 bases from V and 10 bases from J, the junction contained 13 bases not matched to a gene. This CDR3 comprises 16 residues. The CDR3 sequence is CASSLGGTGVPGRQYV. The CDR3, as DNA: TGTGCCAGCAGCTTGGGTGGGACAGGGGTTCCGGGGCGCCAGTACGTC.

This clone has only a few counts. The rearrangement joins TRBV4-1 to TRBJ2-2; TRBD2 matches at 7 bases. The CDR3 totals 15 residues. The germline CDR1 and CDR2 sequences are MGHRA and YSYEKL. The V and J ends lost 4 bases and 1 base, in that order; junction bases with no gene match: 3. This CDR3 reads CASSLIAGNTGELFF. The CDR3 DNA sequence: TGCGCCAGCAGCCTCATAGCGGGGAACACCGGGGAGCTGTTTTTT.

This clone was detected ten times or more. The genes are TRBV2 and TRBJ1-5, with 8 bases identical to TRBD1. Germline CDR1 is SNHLY and CDR2 is FYNNEI. V dropped 5 bases and J dropped 2; count of bases not matched to a gene: 8. The CDR3 length is 16 residues. The DNA of the CDR3 is TGTGCCAGCAGTCAATGGGGGACAGGCGGCAATCAGCCCCAGCATTTT. This sequence encodes CASSQWGTGGNQPQHF.

The sample holds a few counts of this clone. This rearrangement joins TRBV25-1 to TRBJ1-6; D is possibly TRBD1 (6 bases). The CDR3 totals 16 residues. The germline CDR1 and CDR2 sequences are MGHDK and SYGVNS. The V gene lost 5 bases and the J gene lost 4 bases, with 15 bases spanning the gap. The DNA for the CDR3 is TGTGCCAGCAGTTTAAACGCAGGGGCATATAATTCACCCCTCCACTTT. Protein sequence: CASSLNAGAYNSPLHF.

This clone was seen repeatedly, ten times or more. J is TRBJ1-5 and V is TRBV15; D unclear. The CDR3 is made up of 14 amino acids. V gave up 5 bases and J gave up 0 bases, with 8 bases separating them. Germline CDR1 LNHNV, CDR2 YYDKDF (reference sequence). The CDR3 DNA is TGTGCCACCAGCGACTCTTATAGCAATCAGCCCCAGCATTTT. This sequence encodes CATSDSYSNQPQHF.

This clone appeared many times. The CDR3 loop reads CASTSKGGARDTEAFF. In DNA, the CDR3 is TGTGCCAGTACCTCCAAGGGGGGGGCCAGGGACACTGAAGCTTTCTTT. The chain combines TRBV19 with TRBJ1-1; D is perhaps TRBD1 (6 bases). Per the germline V gene, CDR1 is LNHDA and CDR2 is SQIVND (reference sequence). This CDR3 has 16 amino acids. The ends were cut back, 7 bases at V and 3 bases at J, with 21 bases in the middle.

This clone was seen at least ten times. The V and J genes are TRBV5-6 and TRBJ2-6; a weak D match, TRBD2 (5 bases). V was pared by 4 bases and J by 0 bases, with 8 bases between. The CDR3 contains 15 residues. Germline loops: CDR1 SGHDT, CDR2 YYEEEE. This CDR3 reads CASSEGPSGANVLTF. The CDR3 DNA sequence: TGTGCCAGCAGCGAGGGCCCCTCTGGGGCCAACGTCCTGACTTTC.

This clone was recorded many times. The chain combines TRBV6-8 with TRBJ1-1, with TRBD1 identical over 7 bases. Germline CDR1 is MNHGY and CDR2 is SAAAGT. The V segment lost 2 bases and the J segment 2 bases; nucleotides outside the gene matches: 11. The CDR3 is 17 residues long. In nucleotides, the CDR3 is TGTGCCAGCAGTTACCCAGCCCGGGCAGGGGGAAACACTGAAGCTTTCTTT. This gives the protein CASSYPARAGGNTEAFF.

The chain joins TRBV2 to TRBJ2-1; a weak D match, TRBD2 (7 bases). CDR3 length: 15 residues. The germline V gene encodes CDR1 SNHLY and CDR2 FYNNEI. Deletions cut 2 bases from V and 9 bases from J, with 17 bases between. This chain's CDR3 is CASSELGGLAAEQFF. CDR3 nucleotide sequence: TGTGCCAGCAGTGAACTGGGGGGGCTAGCGGCTGAGCAGTTCTTC. The full variable domain, with the rest looked up from reference TRBV2 and TRBJ2-1, is EPEVTQTPSHQVTQMGQEVILRCVPISNHLYFYWYRQILGQKVEFLVSFYNNEISEKSEIFDDQFSVERPDGSNFTLKIRSTKLEDSAMYFCASSELGGLAAEQFFGPGTRLTVL.

This clone was counted many times. V gene TRBV5-1 combines with J gene TRBJ1-5; tentative D call: TRBD1 (5 bases). V was trimmed by 4 bases and J by 1 base, leaving 12 bases between them. CDR1 is SGHRS, CDR2 YFSETQ, per germline. The CDR3 runs 15 residues. The CDR3 bases are TGCGCCAGCAGCCCCATGGCAGGGAGCAATCAGCCCCAGCATTTT. Amino acids: CASSPMAGSNQPQHF.

This clone was counted at least ten times. This chain uses TRBV6-5 with TRBJ2-7, with 9 positions matching TRBD1. The CDR3 is made up of 15 amino acids. V dropped 5 bases and J dropped 3; count of bases not matched to a gene: 8. The germline CDR1 and CDR2 sequences are MNHEY and SVGAGI. The CDR3 spells CASSTSGQGDYEQYF. As DNA, the CDR3 is TGTGCCAGCAGTACCTCGGGACAGGGTGACTACGAGCAGTACTTC.

The table lists this clone with many counts. The V and J genes are TRBV4-1 and TRBJ1-1; D is perhaps TRBD1 (5 bases). Between the trimmed V and J ends, which lost 2 bases and 4 bases, there was a span of 14 bases. This CDR3 is 15 amino acids long. Germline CDR1 MGHRA, CDR2 YSYEKL. Here the CDR3 DNA reads TGCGCCAGCAGCCAAACACTGGGGGGTGGCACTGAAGCTTTCTTT. Amino acids: CASSQTLGGGTEAFF.

This clone was observed a handful of times. The chain links TRBV6-1 to TRBJ2-5; 8 positions agree with TRBD2. The J call may be mistaken, given a closer DNA end match to TRBJ2-7. Germline V gene data show CDR1 as MNHNS and CDR2 as SASEGT. This CDR3 comprises 15 residues. The CDR3 loop is CASGYERGPPYEQYF. In nucleotides, the CDR3 is TGTGCCAGCGGGTACGAGCGGGGGCCACCATACGAGCAGTACTTC.

In its sample, this clone was seen many times. The chain combines TRBV10-3 with TRBJ1-3, with 7 bases identical to TRBD1. V shed 6 bases, J shed 4 bases, and the junction held 6 bases outside the gene matches. The CDR3 loop spans 14 amino acids. CDR1 ENHRY and CDR2 SYGVKD come from the germline V gene. CDR3 sequence reads: CAIRPTGDGNTIYF. The CDR3 bases are TGTGCCATCAGACCAACAGGGGACGGAAACACCATATATTTT.

This clone showed up many times. The chain couples TRBV19 to TRBJ1-3; D is unclear. V lost 7 bases and J 6 bases, leaving 22 bases between the germline ends. Germline assignment: CDR1 LNHDA and CDR2 SQIVND (reference sequence). The CDR3 consists of 16 residues. The CDR3 region is CASTTPRAVAVNTIYF. CDR3 in DNA: TGTGCCAGTACCACCCCACGAGCGGTCGCCGTAAACACCATATATTTT.

This clone was recorded at least ten times. The rearrangement uses TRBV9 and TRBJ2-1, with 11 positions matching TRBD2. Germline loops: CDR1 SGDLS, CDR2 YYNGEE. The V gene end was trimmed by 2 bases and the J gene end by 4 bases; junction bases not matched to a gene: 2. The CDR3 has 15 amino acids. The CDR3 sequence: CASSVASGGYNEQFF. Here the CDR3 DNA reads TGTGCCAGCAGCGTTGCTAGCGGGGGGTACAATGAGCAGTTCTTC.

This clone came up many times. This sequence joins TRBV4-1 and TRBJ2-2, with 8 nucleotides matching TRBD2. V trimming: 0 bases; J trimming: 7 bases; junction bases outside the gene matches: 7. The CDR3 totals 16 residues. Germline assignment: CDR1 MGHRA and CDR2 YSYEKL. CDR3 DNA: TGCGCCAGCAGCCAAGATCCGGGGGGGCTTATCGGGGAGCTGTTTTTT. Translated, it gives CASSQDPGGLIGELFF.

This clone was seen at least ten times. The chain is built from TRBV6-5 and TRBJ1-5; D gene ambiguous. Trimming cost V 0 bases and J 3 bases, with 9 bases left between them. The V gene's germline CDR1 is MNHEY and CDR2 SVGAGI. CDR3 length: 15 residues. The CDR3 sequence is CASSYSSGFNQPQHF. The CDR3 nucleotides are TGTGCCAGCAGTTACTCGAGCGGGTTCAATCAGCCCCAGCATTTT.

This clone was detected ten times or more. V usage is TRBV6-5 and J usage is TRBJ1-1, with TRBD1 as a possible D gene (5 bases). V shed 6 bases and J shed 6 bases, with 20 bases lying between them. Per the germline V gene, CDR1 is MNHEY and CDR2 is SVGAGI. This CDR3 region has 15 residues. CDR3 in amino acids: CASSRAQGTASEAFF. The CDR3 DNA is TGTGCCAGCAGCCGTGCTCAGGGTACAGCCTCTGAAGCTTTCTTT.

This clone was observed at least ten times. This rearrangement joins TRBV4-2 to TRBJ1-1; TRBD1 agrees at 8 bases. The V and J ends lost 0 bases and 0 bases, in that order; junction bases with no gene match: 9. Looked up from germline, CDR1 is LGHNA and CDR2 is YNFKEQ. The CDR3 totals 18 residues. This CDR3 is CASSQDLTGVWMNTEAFF. CDR3 DNA: TGTGCCAGCAGCCAAGATTTGACAGGGGTATGGATGAACACTGAAGCTTTCTTT.

This clone was counted a few times. J is TRBJ2-7 and V is TRBV6-5, with TRBD1 matching 8 bases. This CDR3 region has 14 residues. CDR1 MNHEY and CDR2 SVGAGI come from the germline V gene. V shed 6 bases, J shed 4 bases, and the junction held 8 bases outside the gene matches. DNA for the CDR3: TGTGCCAGCAGATCCGGGACAGGCCAATACGAGCAGTACTTC. The encoded protein is CASRSGTGQYEQYF.

This clone was found many times. J is TRBJ2-3 and V is TRBV7-2, with TRBD2 as a possible D gene (7 bases). CDR3 length: 16 amino acids. The V and J ends lost 1 base and 2 bases respectively, with 13 bases between them. The germline V gene has CDR1 SGHTA and CDR2 FQGNSA. The CDR3 DNA reads TGTGCCAGCAGCTTAGGGGAGGGGGGTCCCACAGATACGCAGTATTTT. Residues: CASSLGEGGPTDTQYF.

This clone was seen more than once but under ten times. This CDR3 reads CASRETDGELFF. Here the CDR3 DNA reads TGTGCCAGCAGGGAGACAGACGGGGAGCTGTTTTTT. The chain links TRBV2 to TRBJ2-2, with a possible D match to TRBD1 (5 bases). In germline, CDR1 is SNHLY, CDR2 FYNNEI. The V gene lost 6 bases and the J gene lost 7 bases, with 9 bases spanning the gap. The CDR3 runs 12 residues.